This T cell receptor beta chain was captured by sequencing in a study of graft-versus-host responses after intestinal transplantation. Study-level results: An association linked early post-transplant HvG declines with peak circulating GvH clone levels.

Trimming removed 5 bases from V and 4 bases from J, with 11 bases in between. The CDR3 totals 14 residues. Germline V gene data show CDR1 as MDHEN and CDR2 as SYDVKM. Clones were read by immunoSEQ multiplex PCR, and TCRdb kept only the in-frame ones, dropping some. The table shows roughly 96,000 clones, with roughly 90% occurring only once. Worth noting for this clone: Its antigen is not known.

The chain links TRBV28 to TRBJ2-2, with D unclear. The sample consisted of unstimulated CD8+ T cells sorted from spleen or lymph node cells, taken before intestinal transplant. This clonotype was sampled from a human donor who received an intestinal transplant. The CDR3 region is CASSPRGGTGELFF. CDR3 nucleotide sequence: TGTGCCAGCAGTCCCCGAGGCGGCACCGGGGAGCTGTTTTTT.